This T cell receptor beta chain comes out of a study of blood T cell repertoires in COVID-19 (dated by TCRdb to 2018 to 2021). With regard to the full study: Collaborator samples came from the United States, Italy and Spain and covered acute and convalescent phases of COVID-19. The prospective study material was composed of cDNA or gDNA derived from T cells, B-cell-depleted T cells, or PBMCs. The dataset comprised deeply sampled blood TCRbeta repertoires from subjects exposed to, actively infected with, or recovered from COVID-19. A freely available public database, intended as a resource for researchers studying the immune response to SARS-CoV-2, is where the repertoires were released. Samples were obtained from the ongoing ImmuneRACE study (first 160 participants) and from approximately 1,200 subjects provided by 6 global collaborators. Where HLA class I and class II types were available, the types were taken from metadata supplied by the sample provider, not from assay-based typing. A de-identified subject ID, COVID-19 status, age in years and sex were almost always included in the sample metadata. Study-wide conclusions, independent of this receptor: The amount of clinical and demographic metadata varied by source and participant and was provided uncurated.

The CDR3 holds 16 amino acids from the cysteine to the phenylalanine. The retained sequence is limited to the CDR3, 48 bases, with the frame set at the first base. The germline V gene specifies MGHRA as CDR1 and YSYEKL as CDR2. For this chain, trimming is 3 bases at the V end and 8 bases at the J end, and the number of junction bases without a gene match is 6. Worth noting for this clone: Its antigen is currently not known. Nothing much larger sits one base from this clone, and base qualities are not available.

One collaborating source in Seattle enrolled patients during active infection and followed them longitudinally through the course of disease. Each collaborating institution followed its own protocols to collect whole blood in K2EDTA tubes. Collaborator samples were shipped for TCRbeta analysis as frozen whole blood, isolated PBMCs, or DNA extracted from either sample type. TCRbeta CDR3 regions were amplified from genomic DNA by means of the immunoSEQ Assay, a bias-controlled multiplex PCR. As for how the authors treated the data: Nucleated cell counts per sample were estimated from amplification of reference gene primers within the assay. To quantify the absolute abundance of each unique TCRbeta CDR3 rearrangement, sequence reads were collapsed and filtered. For each sample, productive Simpson clonality was calculated by taking the square root of Simpson's diversity index across productive rearrangements. The clones in this table, taken by TCRdb from immuneACCESS, are in-frame only. Not every clone is retained; where verified, under half of the shortfall comes from an unresolved V gene, and the cause of the rest is unknown. That table is the source of V, J and clone size, and D and trimming were worked out from the DNA. Here the sample has some 200,000 clones; just under 85% occur a single time. Jointly, the top ten make up under 0.95% of the sample.

This TCR was recovered from a man aged 60-69 years with COVID-19, enrolled during active disease. Recombination linked TRBV4-1 to TRBJ2-1; 14 central nucleotides agree with TRBD2. The sequenced material came from peripheral blood. The CDR3 region: CASSHSGTSGSYEQFF. The DNA reads as follows: TGCGCCAGCAGCCATTCCGGGACTAGCGGGAGTTATGAGCAGTTCTTC.